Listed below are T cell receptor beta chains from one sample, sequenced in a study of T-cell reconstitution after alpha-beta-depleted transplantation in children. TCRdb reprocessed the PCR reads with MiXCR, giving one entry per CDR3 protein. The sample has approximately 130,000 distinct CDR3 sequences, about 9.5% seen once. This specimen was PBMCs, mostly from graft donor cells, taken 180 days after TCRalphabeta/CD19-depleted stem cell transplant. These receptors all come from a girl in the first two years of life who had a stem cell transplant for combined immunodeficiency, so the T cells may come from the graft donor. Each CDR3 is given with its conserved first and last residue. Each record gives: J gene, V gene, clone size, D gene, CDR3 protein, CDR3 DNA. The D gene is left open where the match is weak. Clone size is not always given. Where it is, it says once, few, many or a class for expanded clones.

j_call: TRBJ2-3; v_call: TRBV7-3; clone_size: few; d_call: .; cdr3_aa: CASSLIVGPPDTQYF; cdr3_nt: TGTGCCAGCAGCTTAATAGTCGGTCCCCCAGATACGCAGTATTTT
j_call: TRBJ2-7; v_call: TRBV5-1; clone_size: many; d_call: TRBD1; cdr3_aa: CASSIGQGPTYEQYF; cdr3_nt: TGCGCCAGCAGCATCGGACAGGGGCCAACCTACGAGCAGTACTTC
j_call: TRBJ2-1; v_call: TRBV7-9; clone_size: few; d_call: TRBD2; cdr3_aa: CASSSRTSNNEQFF; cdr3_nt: TGTGCCAGCAGCTCTCGGACTAGCAACAATGAGCAGTTCTTC
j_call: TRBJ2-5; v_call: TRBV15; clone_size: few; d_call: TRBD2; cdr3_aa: CATSREGSGSGETQYF; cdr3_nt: TGTGCCACCAGCAGAGAGGGTAGCGGGAGTGGAGAGACCCAGTACTTC
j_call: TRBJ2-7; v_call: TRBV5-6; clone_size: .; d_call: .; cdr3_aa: CASSLKALQSYEQYF; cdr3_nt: TGTGCCAGCAGCTTGAAGGCCCTGCAGTCCTACGAGCAGTACTTC
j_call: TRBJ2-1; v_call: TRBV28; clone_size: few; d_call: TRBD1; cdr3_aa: CASSLDWRQGSYNEQFF; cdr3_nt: TGTGCCAGCAGTTTAGATTGGCGACAGGGCTCCTACAATGAGCAGTTCTTC
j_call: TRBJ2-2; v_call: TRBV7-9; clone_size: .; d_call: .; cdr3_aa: CASSLASPTTGELFF; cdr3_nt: TGTGCCAGCAGCTTGGCAAGCCCTACCACCGGGGAGCTGTTTTTT
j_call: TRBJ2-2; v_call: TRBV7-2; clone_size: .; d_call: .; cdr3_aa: CASSLAGIANTGELFF; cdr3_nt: TGTGCCAGCAGCTTAGCTGGGATAGCGAACACCGGGGAGCTGTTTTTT
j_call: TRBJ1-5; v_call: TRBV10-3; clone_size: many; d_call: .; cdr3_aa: CAISEWLTLKRPQHF; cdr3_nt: TGTGCCATCAGTGAGTGGTTGACCCTAAAGAGGCCCCAGCATTTT
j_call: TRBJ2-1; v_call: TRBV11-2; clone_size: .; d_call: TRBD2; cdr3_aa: CASSLDGRGLAYNNEQFF; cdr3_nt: TGTGCCAGCAGCTTAGATGGGAGGGGACTAGCGTATAACAATGAGCAGTTCTTC
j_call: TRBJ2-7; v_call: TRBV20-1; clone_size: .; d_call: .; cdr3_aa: CSTLRVHEQYF; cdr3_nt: TGCAGTACCCTCAGGGTCCACGAGCAGTACTTC
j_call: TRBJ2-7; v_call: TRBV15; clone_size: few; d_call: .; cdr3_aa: CATSRDRTYEQYF; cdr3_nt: TGTGCCACCAGCAGAGATAGAACCTACGAGCAGTACTTC
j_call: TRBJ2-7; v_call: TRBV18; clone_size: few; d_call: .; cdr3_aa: CASSPSTGAHREQYF; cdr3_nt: TGTGCCAGCTCACCATCAACGGGGGCGCATCGAGAGCAGTACTTC
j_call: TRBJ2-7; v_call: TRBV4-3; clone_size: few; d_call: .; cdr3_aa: CASSQARDLLYEQYF; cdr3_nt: TGCGCCAGCAGCCAGGCACGGGACTTGCTCTACGAGCAGTACTTC
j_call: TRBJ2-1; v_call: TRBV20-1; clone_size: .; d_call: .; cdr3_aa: CSASAHIEQFF; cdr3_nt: TGCAGTGCTAGCGCCCACATTGAGCAGTTCTTC
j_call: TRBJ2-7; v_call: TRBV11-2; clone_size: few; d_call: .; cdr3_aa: CASSPRLHRDYEQYF; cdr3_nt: TGTGCCAGCAGCCCAAGATTGCACAGGGACTACGAGCAGTACTTC
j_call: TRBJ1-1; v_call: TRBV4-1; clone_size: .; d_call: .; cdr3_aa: CASSPRPNTEAFF; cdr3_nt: TGCGCCAGCAGCCCAAGACCGAACACTGAAGCTTTCTTT
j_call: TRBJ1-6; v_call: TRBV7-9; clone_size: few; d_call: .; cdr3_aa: CASSLGYNSPLHF; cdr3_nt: TGTGCCAGCAGCTTAGGCTATAATTCACCCCTCCACTTT
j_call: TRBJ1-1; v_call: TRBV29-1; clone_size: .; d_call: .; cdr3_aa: CSVTGLNTEAFF; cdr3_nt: TGCAGCGTTACGGGTTTGAACACTGAAGCTTTCTTT
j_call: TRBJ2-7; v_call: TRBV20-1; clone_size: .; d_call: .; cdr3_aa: CSARGGQFGEQYF; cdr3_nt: TGCAGTGCTAGGGGGGGACAGTTTGGCGAGCAGTACTTC
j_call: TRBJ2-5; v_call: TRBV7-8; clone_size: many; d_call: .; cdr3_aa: CASSPRRGGQETQYF; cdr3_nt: TGTGCCAGCAGCCCCCGCAGAGGCGGCCAAGAGACCCAGTACTTC
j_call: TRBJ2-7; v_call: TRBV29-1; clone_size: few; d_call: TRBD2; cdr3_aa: CSVGTSGSDEQYF; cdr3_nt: TGCAGCGTTGGGACTAGCGGGAGCGACGAGCAGTACTTC
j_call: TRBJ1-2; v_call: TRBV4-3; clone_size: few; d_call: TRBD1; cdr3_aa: CASSQERQGFYGYTF; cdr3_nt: TGCGCCAGCAGCCAAGAGAGACAGGGCTTCTATGGCTACACCTTC
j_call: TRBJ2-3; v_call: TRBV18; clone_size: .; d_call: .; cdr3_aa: CASSPLRQTDTQYF; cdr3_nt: TGTGCCAGCTCACCACTACGTCAGACAGATACGCAGTATTTT
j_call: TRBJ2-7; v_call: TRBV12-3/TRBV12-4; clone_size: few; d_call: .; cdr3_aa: CASSSRAVFEQYF; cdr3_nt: TGTGCCAGCAGTTCCCGGGCCGTCTTCGAGCAGTACTTC
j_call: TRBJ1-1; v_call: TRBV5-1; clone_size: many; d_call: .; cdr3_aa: CASSSRADTEAFF; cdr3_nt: TGCGCCAGCAGCTCCCGGGCCGACACTGAAGCTTTCTTT
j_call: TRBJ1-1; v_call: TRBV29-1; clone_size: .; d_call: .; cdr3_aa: CSARTGNTEAFF; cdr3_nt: TGCAGCGCTCGGACGGGGAACACTGAAGCTTTCTTT
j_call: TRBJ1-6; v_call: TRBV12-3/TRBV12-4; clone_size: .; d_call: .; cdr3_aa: CASSLTRANNSPLHF; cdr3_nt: TGTGCCAGCAGTTTAACCAGGGCGAATAATTCACCCCTCCACTTT
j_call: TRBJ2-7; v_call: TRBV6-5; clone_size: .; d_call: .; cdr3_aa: CASSYSGFSYEQYF; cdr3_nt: TGTGCCAGCAGCTACTCCGGGTTCTCCTACGAGCAGTACTTC
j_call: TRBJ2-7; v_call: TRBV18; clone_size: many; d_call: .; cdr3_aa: CASSPRDRSYEQYF; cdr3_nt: TGTGCCAGCTCACCGCGGGACAGATCCTACGAGCAGTACTTC
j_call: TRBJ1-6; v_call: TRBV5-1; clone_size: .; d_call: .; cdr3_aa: CASSLSGLNSPLHF; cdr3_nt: TGCGCCAGCAGCTTGTCGGGCCTGAATTCACCCCTCCACTTT
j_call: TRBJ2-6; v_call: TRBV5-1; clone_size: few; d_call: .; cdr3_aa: CASRSDTGANVLTF; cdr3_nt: TGCGCCAGCAGATCGGATACGGGGGCCAACGTCCTGACTTTC
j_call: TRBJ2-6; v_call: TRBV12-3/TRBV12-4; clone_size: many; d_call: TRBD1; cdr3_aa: CASSSDRVSTGANVLTF; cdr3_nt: TGTGCCAGCAGTTCCGACAGGGTCAGCACTGGGGCCAACGTCCTGACTTTC
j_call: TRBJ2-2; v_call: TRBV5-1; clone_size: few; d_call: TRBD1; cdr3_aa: CASSTRDRPGELFF; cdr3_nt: TGCGCCAGCAGCACCCGGGACAGGCCCGGGGAGCTGTTTTTT
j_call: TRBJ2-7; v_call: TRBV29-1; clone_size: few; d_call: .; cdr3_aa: CSVGGLLSYEQYF; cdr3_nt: TGCAGCGTAGGTGGACTACTCTCCTACGAGCAGTACTTC
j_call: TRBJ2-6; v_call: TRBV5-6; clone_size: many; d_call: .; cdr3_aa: CASSLEVTGANVLTF; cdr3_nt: TGTGCCAGCAGCTTAGAGGTTACTGGGGCCAACGTCCTGACTTTC
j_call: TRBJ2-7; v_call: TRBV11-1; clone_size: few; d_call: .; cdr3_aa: CASSPRGRREQYF; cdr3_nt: TGTGCCAGCAGCCCCCGGGGCCGGCGAGAGCAGTACTTC
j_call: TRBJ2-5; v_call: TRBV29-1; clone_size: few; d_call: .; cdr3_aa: CSVEGRNQETQYF; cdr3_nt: TGCAGCGTAGAGGGACGGAACCAAGAGACCCAGTACTTC
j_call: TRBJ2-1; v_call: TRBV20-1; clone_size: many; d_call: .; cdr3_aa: CSAREIGERQFF; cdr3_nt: TGCAGTGCTAGAGAGATCGGAGAACGGCAGTTCTTC
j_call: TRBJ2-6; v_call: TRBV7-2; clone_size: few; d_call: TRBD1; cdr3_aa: CASSSVDRAPGANVLTF; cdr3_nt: TGTGCCAGCAGCTCGGTGGACAGGGCCCCTGGGGCCAACGTCCTGACTTTC
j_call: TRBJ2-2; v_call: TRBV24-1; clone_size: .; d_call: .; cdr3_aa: CATSLRGHTGELFF; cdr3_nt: TGTGCCACCAGTTTACGGGGTCACACCGGGGAGCTGTTTTTT
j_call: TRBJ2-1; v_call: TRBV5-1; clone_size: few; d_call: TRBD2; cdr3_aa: CASSLASGTSGYNEQFF; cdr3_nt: TGCGCCAGCAGCTTGGCCTCCGGGACTAGCGGTTACAATGAGCAGTTCTTC
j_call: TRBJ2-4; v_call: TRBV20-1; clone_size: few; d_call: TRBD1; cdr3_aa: CSASEDREDIQYF; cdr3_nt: TGCAGTGCTAGCGAGGACAGGGAGGACATTCAGTACTTC
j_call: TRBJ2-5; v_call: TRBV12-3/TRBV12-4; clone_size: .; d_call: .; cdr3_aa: CASSRHTEETQYF; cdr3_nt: TGTGCCAGCAGCCGACACACAGAAGAGACCCAGTACTTC
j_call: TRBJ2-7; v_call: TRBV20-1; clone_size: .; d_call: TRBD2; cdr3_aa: CSARLAGGNYEQYF; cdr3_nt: TGCAGTGCGAGACTAGCGGGAGGAAACTACGAGCAGTACTTC
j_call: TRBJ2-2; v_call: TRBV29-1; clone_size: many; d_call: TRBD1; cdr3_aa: CSVRGPTGELFF; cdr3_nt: TGCAGCGTTAGGGGGCCGACCGGGGAGCTGTTTTTT
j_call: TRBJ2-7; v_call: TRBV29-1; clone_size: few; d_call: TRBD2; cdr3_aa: CSVGGLAGGNSYEQYF; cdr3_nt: TGCAGCGTTGGGGGGCTAGCGGGAGGTAACTCCTACGAGCAGTACTTC
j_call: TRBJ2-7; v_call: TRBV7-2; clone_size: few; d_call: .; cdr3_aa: CASSLDTLISYEQYF; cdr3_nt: TGTGCCAGCAGCTTAGACACCTTAATCTCCTACGAGCAGTACTTC
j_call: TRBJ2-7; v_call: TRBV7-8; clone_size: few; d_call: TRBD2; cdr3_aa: CASSFGTSGRAAEQYF; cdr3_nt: TGTGCCAGCAGCTTCGGGACTAGCGGGAGGGCGGCTGAGCAGTACTTC
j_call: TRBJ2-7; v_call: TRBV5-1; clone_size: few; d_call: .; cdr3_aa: CASSSGYQGSGLSEQYF; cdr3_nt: TGCGCCAGCAGCTCGGGGTACCAGGGTTCAGGCCTGAGCGAGCAGTACTTC
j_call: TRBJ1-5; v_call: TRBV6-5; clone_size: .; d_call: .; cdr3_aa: CASSYSLGTGLEQPQHF; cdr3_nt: TGTGCCAGCAGTTACTCCCTTGGCACAGGGTTAGAGCAGCCCCAGCATTTT
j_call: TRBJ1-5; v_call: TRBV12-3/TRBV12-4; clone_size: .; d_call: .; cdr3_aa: CASTRLPSQPQHF; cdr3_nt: TGTGCCAGCACCAGACTCCCCAGTCAGCCCCAGCATTTT
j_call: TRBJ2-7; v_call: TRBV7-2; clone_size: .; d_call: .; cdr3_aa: CASSLDRVGYEQYF; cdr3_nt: TGTGCCAGCAGCTTAGATCGGGTTGGCTACGAGCAGTACTTC
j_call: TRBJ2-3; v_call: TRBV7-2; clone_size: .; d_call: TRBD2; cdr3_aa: CASSSEAGPTDTQYF; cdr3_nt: TGTGCCAGCAGCTCGGAAGCGGGACCCACAGATACGCAGTATTTT
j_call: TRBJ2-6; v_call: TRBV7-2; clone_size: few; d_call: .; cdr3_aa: CASSAPNPGANVLTF; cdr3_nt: TGTGCCAGCAGCGCCCCAAACCCTGGGGCCAACGTCCTGACTTTC
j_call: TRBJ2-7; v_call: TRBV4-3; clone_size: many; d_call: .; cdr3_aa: CASSQGKGYSDEQYF; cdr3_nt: TGCGCCAGCAGCCAAGGAAAGGGGTACTCGGACGAGCAGTACTTC
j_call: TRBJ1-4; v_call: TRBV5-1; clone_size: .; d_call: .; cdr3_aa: CASSPGWTDNEKLFF; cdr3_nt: TGCGCCAGCAGCCCGGGATGGACAGACAATGAAAAACTGTTTTTT
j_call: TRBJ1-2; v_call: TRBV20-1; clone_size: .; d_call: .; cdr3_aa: CSARALGQPKTLGGYTF; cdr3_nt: TGCAGTGCTAGAGCCCTCGGCCAGCCTAAGACCTTGGGTGGCTACACCTTC
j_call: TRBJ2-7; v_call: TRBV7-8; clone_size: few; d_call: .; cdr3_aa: CASSLDAGEVYEQYF; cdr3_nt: TGTGCCAGCAGCTTAGATGCAGGGGAGGTCTACGAGCAGTACTTC